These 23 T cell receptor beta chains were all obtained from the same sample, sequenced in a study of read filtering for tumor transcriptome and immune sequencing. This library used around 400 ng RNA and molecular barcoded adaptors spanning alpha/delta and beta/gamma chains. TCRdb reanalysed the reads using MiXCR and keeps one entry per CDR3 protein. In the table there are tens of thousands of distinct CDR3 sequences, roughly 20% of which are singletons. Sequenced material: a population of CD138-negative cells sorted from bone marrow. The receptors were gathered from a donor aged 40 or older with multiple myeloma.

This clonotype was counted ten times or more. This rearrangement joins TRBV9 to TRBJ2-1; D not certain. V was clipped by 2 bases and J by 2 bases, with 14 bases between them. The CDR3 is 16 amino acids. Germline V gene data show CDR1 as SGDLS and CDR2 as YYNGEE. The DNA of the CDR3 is TGTGCCAGCAGCGTTGACCCATACGCGACCTACAATGAGCAGTTCTTC. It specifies CASSVDPYATYNEQFF.

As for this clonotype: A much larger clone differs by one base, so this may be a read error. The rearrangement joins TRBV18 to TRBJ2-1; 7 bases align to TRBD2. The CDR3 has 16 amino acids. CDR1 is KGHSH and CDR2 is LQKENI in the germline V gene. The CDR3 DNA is TGTGCCAGCCCACCGCCTATGTGGGGGGGATACAATGAGCAGTTCTTC. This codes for CASPPPMWGGYNEQFF.

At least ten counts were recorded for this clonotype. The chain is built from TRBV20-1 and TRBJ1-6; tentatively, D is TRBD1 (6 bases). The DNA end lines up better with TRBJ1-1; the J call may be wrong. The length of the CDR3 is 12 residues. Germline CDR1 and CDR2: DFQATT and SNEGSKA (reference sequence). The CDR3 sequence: CSARSDRQEAFF. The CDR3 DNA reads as TGCAGTGCTAGATCTGACAGGCAAGAAGCTTTCTTT.

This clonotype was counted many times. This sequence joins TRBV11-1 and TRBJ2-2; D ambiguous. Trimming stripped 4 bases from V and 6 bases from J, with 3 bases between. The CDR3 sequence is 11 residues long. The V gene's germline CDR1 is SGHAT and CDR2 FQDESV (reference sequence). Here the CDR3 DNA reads TGTGCCAGCAGCTCGGCCGGGGAGCTGTTTTTT. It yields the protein CASSSAGELFF.

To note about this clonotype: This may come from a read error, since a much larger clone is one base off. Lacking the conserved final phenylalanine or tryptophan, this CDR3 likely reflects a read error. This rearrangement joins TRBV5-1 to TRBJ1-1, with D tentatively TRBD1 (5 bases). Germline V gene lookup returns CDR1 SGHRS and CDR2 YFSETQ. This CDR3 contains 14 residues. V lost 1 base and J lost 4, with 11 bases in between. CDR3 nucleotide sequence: TGCGCCAGCAGCTTGACGGGCGGGGGCACTGAAGCTTTCCTT. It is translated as CASSLTGGGTEAFL.

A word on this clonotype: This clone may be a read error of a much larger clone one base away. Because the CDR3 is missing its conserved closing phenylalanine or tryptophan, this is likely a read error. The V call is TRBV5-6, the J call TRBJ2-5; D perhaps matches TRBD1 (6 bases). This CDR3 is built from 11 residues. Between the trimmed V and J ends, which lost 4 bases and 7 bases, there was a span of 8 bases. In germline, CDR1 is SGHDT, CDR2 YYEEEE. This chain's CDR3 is CASSLGATQYI. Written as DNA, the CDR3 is TGTGCCAGCAGCCTGGGGGCGACCCAGTACATC.

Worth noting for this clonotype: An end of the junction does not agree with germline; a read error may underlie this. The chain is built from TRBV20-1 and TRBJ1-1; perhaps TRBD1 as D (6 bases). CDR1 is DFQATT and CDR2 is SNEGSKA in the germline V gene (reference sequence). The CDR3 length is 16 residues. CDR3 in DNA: TGCGGTGCTGCCTCAATTGGGGGCATCCTTCGCACTGAAGCTTTCTTT. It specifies CGAASIGGILRTEAFF.

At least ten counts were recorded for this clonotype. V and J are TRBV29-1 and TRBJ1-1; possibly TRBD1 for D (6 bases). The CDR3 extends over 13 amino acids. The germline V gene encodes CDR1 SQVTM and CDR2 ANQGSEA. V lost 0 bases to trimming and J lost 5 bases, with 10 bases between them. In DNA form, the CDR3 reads TGCAGCGTTGAAGATGGGGGGCTGACTGAAGCTTTCTTT. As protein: CSVEDGGLTEAFF.

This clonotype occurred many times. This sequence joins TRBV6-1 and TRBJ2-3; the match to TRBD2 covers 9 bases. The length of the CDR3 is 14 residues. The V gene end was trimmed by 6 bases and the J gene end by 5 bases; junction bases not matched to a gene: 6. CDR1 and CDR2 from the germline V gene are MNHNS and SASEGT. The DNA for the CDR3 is TGTGCCAGCAGGGCGGGGGGGTTGGTAGATACGCAGTATTTT. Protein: CASRAGGLVDTQYF.

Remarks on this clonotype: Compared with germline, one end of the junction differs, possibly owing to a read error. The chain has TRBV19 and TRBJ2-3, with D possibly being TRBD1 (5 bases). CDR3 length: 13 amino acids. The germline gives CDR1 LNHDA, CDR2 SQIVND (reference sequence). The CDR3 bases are TGTGCCAGTAGTACCCATAGTACAGGTACGCAGTATTTT. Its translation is CASSTHSTGTQYF.

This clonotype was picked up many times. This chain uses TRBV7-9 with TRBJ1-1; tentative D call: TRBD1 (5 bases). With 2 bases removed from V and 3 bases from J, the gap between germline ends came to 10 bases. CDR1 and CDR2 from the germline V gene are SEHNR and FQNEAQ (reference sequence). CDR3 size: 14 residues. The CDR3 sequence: CASSLRGLDTEAFF. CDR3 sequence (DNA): TGTGCCAGCAGCTTAAGGGGACTAGACACTGAAGCTTTCTTT. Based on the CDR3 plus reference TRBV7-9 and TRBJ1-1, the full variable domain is DTGVSQNPRHKITKRGQNVTFRCDPISEHNRLYWYRQTLGQGPEFLTYFQNEAQLEKSRLLSDRFSAERPKGSFSTLEIQRTEQGDSAMYLCASSLRGLDTEAFFGQGTRLTVV.

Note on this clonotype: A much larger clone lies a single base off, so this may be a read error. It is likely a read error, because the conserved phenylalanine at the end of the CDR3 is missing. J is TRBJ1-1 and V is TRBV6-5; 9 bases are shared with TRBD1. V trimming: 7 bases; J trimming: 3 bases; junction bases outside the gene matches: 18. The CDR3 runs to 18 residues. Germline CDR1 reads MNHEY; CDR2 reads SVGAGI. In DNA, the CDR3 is TGTGCCAGCATCTTAAGGGGGACAGGGCTGATAGAGGACACTGAAGCTTTCATT. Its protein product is CASILRGTGLIEDTEAFI.

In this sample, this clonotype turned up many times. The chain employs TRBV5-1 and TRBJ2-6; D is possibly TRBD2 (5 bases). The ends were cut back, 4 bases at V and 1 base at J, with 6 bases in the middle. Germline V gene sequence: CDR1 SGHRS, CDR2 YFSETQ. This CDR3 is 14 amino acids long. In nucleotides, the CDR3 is TGCGCCAGCAGCGGAGGATCTGGGGCCAACGTCCTGACTTTC. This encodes CASSGGSGANVLTF.

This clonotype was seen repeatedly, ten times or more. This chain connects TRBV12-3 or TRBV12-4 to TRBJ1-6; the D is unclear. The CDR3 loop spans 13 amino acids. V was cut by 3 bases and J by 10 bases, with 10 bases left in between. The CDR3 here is CASSLISRSPLHF. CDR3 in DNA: TGTGCCAGCAGTTTGATTTCGCGATCACCCCTCCACTTT.

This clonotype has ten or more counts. The CDR3 sequence is CASSPQWQAGAEAFF. The CDR3 DNA sequence: TGTGCCAGCAGTCCCCAGTGGCAGGCTGGTGCTGAAGCTTTCTTT. The chain combines TRBV6-5 with TRBJ1-1; D remains ambiguous. The CDR3 runs 15 residues. The V gene lost 5 bases and the J gene lost 6 bases, with 19 bases spanning the gap. Germline V CDR1 and CDR2: MNHEY, SVGAGI.

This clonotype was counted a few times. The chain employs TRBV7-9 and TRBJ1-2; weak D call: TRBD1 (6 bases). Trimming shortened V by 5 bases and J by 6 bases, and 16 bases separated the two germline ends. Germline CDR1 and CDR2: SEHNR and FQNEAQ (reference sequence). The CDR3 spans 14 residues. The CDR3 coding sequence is TGTGCCAGCAGCCCCAGTTGGCAGGGGCATGGCTACACCTTC. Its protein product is CASSPSWQGHGYTF.

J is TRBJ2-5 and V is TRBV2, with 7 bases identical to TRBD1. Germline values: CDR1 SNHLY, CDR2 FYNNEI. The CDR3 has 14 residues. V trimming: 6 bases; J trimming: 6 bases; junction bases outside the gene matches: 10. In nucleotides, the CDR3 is TGTGCCAGCAGAGCCCGCAGGGGGATGAAGACCCAGTACTTC. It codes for CASRARRGMKTQYF.

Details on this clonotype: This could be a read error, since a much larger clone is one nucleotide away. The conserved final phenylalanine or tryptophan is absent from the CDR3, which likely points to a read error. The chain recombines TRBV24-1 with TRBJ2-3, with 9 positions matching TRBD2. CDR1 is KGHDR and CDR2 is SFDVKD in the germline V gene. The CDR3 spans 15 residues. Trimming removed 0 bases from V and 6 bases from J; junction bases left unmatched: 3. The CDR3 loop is CATSDLSLAGDTQYS. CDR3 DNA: TGTGCCACCAGTGATTTGAGCCTAGCGGGGGATACGCAGTATTCT.

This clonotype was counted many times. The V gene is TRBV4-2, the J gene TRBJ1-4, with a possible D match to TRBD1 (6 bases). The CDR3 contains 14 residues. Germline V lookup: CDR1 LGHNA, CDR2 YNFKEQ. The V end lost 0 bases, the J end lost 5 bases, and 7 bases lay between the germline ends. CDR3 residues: CASSQDQGNEKLFF. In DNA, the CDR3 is TGTGCCAGCAGCCAAGACCAGGGGAATGAAAAACTGTTTTTT.

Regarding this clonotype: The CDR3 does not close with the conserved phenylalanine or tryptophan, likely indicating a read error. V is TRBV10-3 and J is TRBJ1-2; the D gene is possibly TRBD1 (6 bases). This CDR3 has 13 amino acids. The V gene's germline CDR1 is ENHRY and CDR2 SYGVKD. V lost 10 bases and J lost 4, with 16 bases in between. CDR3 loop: CATYGGQSYGYTS. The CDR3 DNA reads TGTGCCACCTACGGGGGCCAAAGCTATGGCTACACCTCC.

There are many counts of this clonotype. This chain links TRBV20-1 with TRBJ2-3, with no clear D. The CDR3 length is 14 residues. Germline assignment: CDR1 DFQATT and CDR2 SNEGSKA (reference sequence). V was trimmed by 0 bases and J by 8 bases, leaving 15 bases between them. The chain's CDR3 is CSARDLGGPGTQYF. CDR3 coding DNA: TGCAGTGCTAGAGATCTAGGCGGTCCCGGTACGCAGTATTTT.

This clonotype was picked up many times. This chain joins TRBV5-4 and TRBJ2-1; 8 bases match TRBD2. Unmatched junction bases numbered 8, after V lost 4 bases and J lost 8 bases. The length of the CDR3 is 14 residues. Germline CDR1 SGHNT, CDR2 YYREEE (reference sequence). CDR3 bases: TGTGCCAGCAGCCCCGGGGGGGCCCTAGATGAGCAGTTCTTC. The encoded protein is CASSPGGALDEQFF.

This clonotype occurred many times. This CDR3 reads CASPPSGKSTDTQYF. The CDR3 DNA sequence: TGTGCCAGCCCACCCAGCGGGAAGAGCACAGATACGCAGTATTTT. The V call is TRBV28, the J call TRBJ2-3; 7 bases are a match to TRBD2. V trimming: 8 bases; J trimming: 0 bases; junction bases outside the gene matches: 8. CDR1 and CDR2 (germline): MDHEN, SYDVKM. The CDR3 runs 15 residues.